This TCR beta chain was documented in a study of tumor-infiltrating lymphocytes in primary liver carcinoma. Study context: Patients of both sexes were 30 to 69 years old.

On this clonotype itself: No antigen is known for it. The CDR3 carries no conserved terminal phenylalanine or tryptophan, so it likely arises from a read error.

It was from 20-30 mg of unsorted bulk tissue that RNA and DNA were co-extracted. Tumor samples were assessed, and every one had over 90% viable tumor cells. From germline, CDR1 is WSHSY and CDR2 SAAADI. V was pared by 5 bases and J by 4 bases, with 6 bases between. The CDR3 loop spans 12 amino acids. Reverse transcription of approximately 500 ng total RNA with a constant-region primer produced TCR beta cDNA. Libraries of TCR beta came from three nested multiplex PCR rounds with slightly modified ARM-PCR. A C-beta reverse primer and TRBV1-TRBV30 forward primers served in each of the first two PCR rounds, at approximately 10 cycles apiece. Each CDR3 protein gets one entry after TCRdb re-called the multiplex PCR reads with MiXCR. Altogether around 40,000 distinct CDR3 sequences are present, around 70% being singletons, with the ten largest covering approximately 19%. The study, taken as a whole, reports: Tumor-blood pairs (like tumor-adjacent pairs) overlapped less than tumor region pairs did.

The chain couples TRBV10-2 to TRBJ2-1; D ambiguous. Specimen: liver tumor tissue from sampling region 2. Subset in this sample: tumor region T2, inferior pole. The receptor comes from a man in his forties or fifties with primary liver carcinoma and hepatitis B virus infection. The CDR3 loop reads CASSHGYNEQFL. As DNA, the CDR3 is TGCGCCAGCAGTCACGGGTACAATGAGCAGTTCTTA.